Below, 15 T cell receptor beta chains from the same sample are listed, as sequenced in a study of OX40 agonist ivuxolimab in advanced cancers. Assay used: immunoSEQ multiplex PCR; TCRdb lists only in-frame clones, some missing. The sample shows more than 95,000 clones, roughly 94% of them seen only once. The input for sequencing was CD4+ or CD8+ T cells sorted from blood, taken in a trial of the OX40 agonist ivuxolimab. The receptors were gathered from an adult with an advanced solid tumor such as melanoma, head and neck, liver or kidney cancer.

This chain connects TRBV7-2 to TRBJ2-5, with D tentatively TRBD2 (6 bases). V gave up 2 bases and J gave up 6 bases, with 13 bases separating them. The CDR3 is 14 residues long. Germline V gene lookup returns CDR1 SGHTA and CDR2 FQGNSA. The CDR3 reads CASSLQEGSQTQYF. The DNA of the CDR3 is TGTGCCAGCAGCTTACAGGAGGGGAGTCAGACCCAGTACTTC.

The V and J genes are TRBV6-6 and TRBJ2-3; D not resolved. The V gene lost 6 bases and the J gene lost 3 bases, with 19 bases spanning the gap. Germline CDR1 reads MNHNY; CDR2 reads SVGAGI (reference sequence). This CDR3 is built from 16 residues. The DNA for the CDR3 is TGTGCCAGCAGGGACCCCAGAGAACCGAGGACAGATACGCAGTATTTT. This translates into CASRDPREPRTDTQYF.

This clone has only a few counts. The chain employs TRBV4-2 and TRBJ1-5, with D hard to call. This CDR3 is 14 amino acids long. The germline V gene encodes CDR1 LGHNA and CDR2 YNFKEQ. Between the trimmed V and J ends, which lost 3 bases and 0 bases, there was a span of 6 bases. The DNA for the CDR3 is TGTGCCAGCAGCCAGGAGAATAGCAATCAGCCCCAGCATTTT. Translation: CASSQENSNQPQHF.

V usage is TRBV19 and J usage is TRBJ1-5; no clear D gene. Trimming took off 5 bases at V and 4 bases at J, with 15 bases between the two ends. Germline V lookup: CDR1 LNHDA, CDR2 SQIVND (reference sequence). The CDR3 is made up of 15 amino acids. The CDR3 DNA sequence: TGTGCCAGTAGTCCCCGAAGAGGCCAAAATCAGCCCCAGCATTTT. This translates into CASSPRRGQNQPQHF. The whole variable domain, remainder taken from reference TRBV19 and TRBJ1-5, is DGGITQSPKYLFRKEGQNVTLSCEQNLNHDAMYWYRQDPGQGLRLIYYSQIVNDFQKGDIAEGYSVSREKKESFPLTVTSAQKNPTAFYLCASSPRRGQNQPQHFGDGTRLSIL.

The chain is built from TRBV5-1 and TRBJ1-2; tentatively, D is TRBD1 (5 bases). Trimming removed 0 bases at V and 6 bases at J, with 12 bases between. The CDR3 contains 14 residues. Germline values: CDR1 SGHRS, CDR2 YFSETQ. The CDR3 DNA reads TGCGCCAGCAGCTTGGGTGGGACCAGGGATGGCTACACCTTC. Translation: CASSLGGTRDGYTF.

This rearrangement joins TRBV7-9 to TRBJ1-5; D not certain. The germline V and J ends were trimmed by 5 bases and 2 bases, with 10 bases remaining between them. CDR1 is SEHNR, CDR2 FQNEAQ, per germline (reference sequence). This CDR3 region has 14 residues. The CDR3 DNA follows: TGTGCCAGCAGCGTTGCTGGGGGCAATCAGCCCCAGCATTTT. It yields the protein CASSVAGGNQPQHF.

The chain recombines TRBV4-3 with TRBJ2-7, with D possibly being TRBD1 or TRBD2 (5 bases each). Germline V gene sequence: CDR1 LGHNA, CDR2 YSLEER. This CDR3 spans 15 amino acids. Deletions cut 1 base from V and 3 bases from J, with 13 bases between. This chain's CDR3 is CASSQVLGTHYEQYF. The DNA for the CDR3 is TGCGCCAGCAGCCAAGTACTGGGGACCCACTACGAGCAGTACTTC.

CDR3 amino acids: CASRRTSSDTQYF. Here the CDR3 DNA reads TGTGCCAGCAGGAGGACTAGCAGTGATACGCAGTATTTT. The chain employs TRBV9 and TRBJ2-3; TRBD2 aligns across 8 bases. The CDR3 is 13 amino acids. With V trimmed by 5 bases and J by 6 bases, 5 bases remained unmatched. Germline CDR1 is SGDLS and CDR2 is YYNGEE. Looking up the rest from reference TRBV9 and TRBJ2-3 gives the full variable domain: DSGVTQTPKHLITATGQRVTLRCSPRSGDLSVYWYQQSLDQGLQFLIQYYNGEERAKGNILERFSAQQFPDLHSELNLSSLELGDSALYFCASRRTSSDTQYFGPGTRLTVL.

This chain links TRBV28 with TRBJ1-2; TRBD1 might be the D (5 bases). CDR1 and CDR2 (germline): MDHEN, SYDVKM. V was clipped by 6 bases and J by 10 bases, with 18 bases between them. The CDR3 contains 13 residues. In DNA, the CDR3 is TGTGCCAGCAGGGTGGACAAGGAACCCTTCTACACCTTC. It translates to CASRVDKEPFYTF.

The genes are TRBV18 and TRBJ1-1; D call uncertain. V lost 3 bases and J lost 1, with 15 bases in between. This CDR3 has 16 residues. The germline gives CDR1 KGHSH, CDR2 LQKENI. The CDR3 is CASSPDNPPRNTEAFF. DNA for the CDR3: TGTGCCAGCTCACCCGACAATCCTCCCAGGAACACTGAAGCTTTCTTT.

The chain is built from TRBV5-1 and TRBJ2-2; the D gene is possibly TRBD1 (5 bases). V dropped 2 bases and J dropped 1 base, with 12 bases sitting between them. Germline V gene lookup returns CDR1 SGHRS and CDR2 YFSETQ. There are 16 residues in the CDR3. The CDR3 loop is CASSFGWQGNTGELFF. In DNA form, the CDR3 reads TGCGCCAGCAGCTTCGGTTGGCAGGGGAACACCGGGGAGCTGTTTTTT.

The rearrangement uses TRBV7-8 and TRBJ1-1; D perhaps matches TRBD1 (5 bases). CDR3 length: 17 residues. Germline-derived CDR1 and CDR2 are SGHVS and FQNEAQ. V was cut by 1 base and J by 1 base, with 16 bases left in between. As DNA, the CDR3 is TGTGCCAGCAGCTTAGTAGGAGGAGGTAGGGGGAACACTGAAGCTTTCTTT. This translates into CASSLVGGGRGNTEAFF.

The chain combines TRBV28 with TRBJ1-3; D gene uncertain. Trimming cost V 3 bases and J 1 base, with 10 bases left between them. CDR3 length: 15 amino acids. From germline, CDR1 is MDHEN and CDR2 SYDVKM. The CDR3 DNA reads TGTGCCAGCAGTTTCCCTCTTGGGTCTGGAAACACCATATATTTT. Translation: CASSFPLGSGNTIYF.

The rearrangement uses TRBV18 and TRBJ2-4; D may be TRBD1 or TRBD2 (5 bases each). Trimming removed 4 bases from V and 3 bases from J, with 10 bases in between. The CDR3 covers 14 residues. In germline, CDR1 is KGHSH, CDR2 LQKENI. The CDR3 DNA follows: TGTGCCAGCTCACGTGAGGGGCTCAAAAACATTCAGTACTTC. It encodes CASSREGLKNIQYF. The full variable domain, completed using reference TRBV18 and TRBJ2-4, is NAGVMQNPRHLVRRRGQEARLRCSPMKGHSHVYWYRQLPEEGLKFMVYLQKENIIDESGMPKERFSAEFPKEGPSILRIQQVVRGDSAAYFCASSREGLKNIQYFGAGTRLSVL.

The chain employs TRBV9 and TRBJ1-1; no clear D. With 0 bases removed from V and 2 bases from J, the gap between germline ends came to 8 bases. Germline-derived CDR1 and CDR2 are SGDLS and YYNGEE. The CDR3 sequence is 14 residues long. CDR3 bases: TGTGCCAGCAGCGTAGTGTCGGCAAACACTGAAGCTTTCTTT. Translating gives CASSVVSANTEAFF.